These 6 T cell receptor beta chains originate from one sample sequenced in a study of human T cells and chemical hapten exposure. MiXCR, applied by TCRdb to the RACE reads, yields one record per CDR3 protein. Seen here are 34,000 or so distinct CDR3 sequences, 10% observed once, and the top ten hold roughly 27%. As to time point: pre-sensitization, week 0. Regarding treatment: therapeutic diphenylcyclopropenone sensitization with weekly scalp DPC. The total RNA was obtained from whole blood that was not fractionated. The sample was whole blood, taken in connection with sensitization to the hapten diphenylcyclopropenone (DPC). The receptor source for this set is a man between 45 and 60 years old with alopecia areata. Some clones in this sample may be carry-over from other donors' samples.

This clonotype appeared a few times. The chain couples TRBV12-3 or TRBV12-4 to TRBJ1-1; 10 nucleotides line up with TRBD1. Trimming cost V 4 bases and J 10 bases; bases outside gene matches: 9. The CDR3 is 14 residues long. Here the CDR3 reads CASSSSGQGGVAFF. CDR3 bases: TGTGCCAGCAGTTCCTCTGGACAGGGGGGTGTAGCTTTCTTT.

In this sample, this clonotype turned up many times. This chain uses TRBV20-1 with TRBJ1-5; D is possibly TRBD1 (6 bases). The germline V gene has CDR1 DFQATT and CDR2 SNEGSKA (reference sequence). Trimming took 5 bases from V and 7 from J, leaving 9 bases between them. CDR3 length equals 11 residues. CDR3 residues: CSASQGQPQHF. The CDR3 coding sequence is TGCAGTGCTTCGCAGGGGCAGCCCCAGCATTTT.

At least ten counts were recorded for this clonotype. The rearrangement links TRBV20-1 to TRBJ2-3; 7 nucleotides match TRBD2. This CDR3 spans 20 amino acids. Germline V gives CDR1 DFQATT, CDR2 SNEGSKA (reference sequence). V was clipped by 1 base and J by 0 bases; unmatched bases: 19. The DNA of the CDR3 is TGCAGTGCTAGAGCCGGGGCTAGCGGAGGGTGGGCCACTAGCACAGATACGCAGTATTTT. It encodes CSARAGASGGWATSTDTQYF.

This clonotype was seen at least ten times. The CDR3 spells CASSLGDGQPQHF. CDR3 sequence (DNA): TGTGCCAGCTCTTTAGGGGACGGTCAGCCCCAGCATTTT. The V gene is TRBV18, the J gene TRBJ1-5; perhaps TRBD1 as D (5 bases). The V end was cut by 6 bases, the J end by 6 bases, with 12 bases between. Germline CDR1 is KGHSH and CDR2 is LQKENI. The CDR3 is made up of 13 amino acids.

This clonotype was observed a few times. The genes are TRBV11-1 and TRBJ2-7, with D perhaps TRBD2 (5 bases). In germline, CDR1 is SGHAT, CDR2 FQDESV (reference sequence). The CDR3 spans 13 residues. Between the trimmed V and J ends, which lost 5 bases and 4 bases, there was a span of 12 bases. CDR3 region: CASSLGSGYEQYF. The CDR3 region has the DNA TGTGCCAGCAGCCTAGGGAGCGGTTACGAGCAGTACTTC. The full variable domain, rest sourced from reference TRBV11-1 and TRBJ2-7, is EAEVAQSPRYKITEKSQAVAFWCDPISGHATLYWYRQILGQGPELLVQFQDESVVDDSQLPKDRFSAERLKGVDSTLKIQPAELGDSAMYLCASSLGSGYEQYFGPGTRLTVT.

The chain recombines TRBV28 with TRBJ2-7; the D is unclear. Germline CDR1 is MDHEN and CDR2 is SYDVKM. V was pared by 3 bases and J by 6 bases, with 6 bases between. The CDR3 extends over 11 amino acids. Here the CDR3 DNA reads TGTGCCAGCAGTTTTCTGGGCGAGCAGTACTTC. Its protein product is CASSFLGEQYF.